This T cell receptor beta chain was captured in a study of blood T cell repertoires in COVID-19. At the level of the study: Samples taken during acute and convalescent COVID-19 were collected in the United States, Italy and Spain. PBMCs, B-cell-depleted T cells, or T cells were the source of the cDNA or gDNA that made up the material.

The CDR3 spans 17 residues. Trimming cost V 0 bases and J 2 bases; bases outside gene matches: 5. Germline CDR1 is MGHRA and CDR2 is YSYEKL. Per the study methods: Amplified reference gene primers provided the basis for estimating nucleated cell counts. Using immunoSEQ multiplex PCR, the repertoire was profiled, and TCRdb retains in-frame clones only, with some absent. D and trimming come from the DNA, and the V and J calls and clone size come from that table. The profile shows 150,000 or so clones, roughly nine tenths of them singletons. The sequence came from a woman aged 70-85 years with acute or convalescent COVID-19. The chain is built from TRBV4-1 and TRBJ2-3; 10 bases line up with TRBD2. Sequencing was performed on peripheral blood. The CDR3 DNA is TGCGCCAGCAGCCAAGAGTTAGCGGGGGGATCCACAGATACGCAGTATTTT. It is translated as CASSQELAGGSTDTQYF.